Presented here are 15 T cell receptor beta chains from one specimen sequenced in a study of T-cell memory formation after mild COVID-19. TCRdb recomputed calls from the 5' RACE reads with MiXCR, one row per CDR3 protein. The table shows fewer than 15,000 distinct CDR3 sequences, with around 13% occurring only once. The material sequenced was PBMCs or a T cell subset sorted from them (not recorded which). All receptors come from a young man who had mild COVID-19 (a few samples of this study predate the infection). Cell type and time point are not known.

This clonotype showed up many times. This chain joins TRBV7-9 and TRBJ2-5; 7 bases align to TRBD2. V lost 6 bases, J lost 7 bases, and 17 bases stayed unmatched. CDR1 is SEHNR, CDR2 FQNEAQ, per germline (reference sequence). This CDR3 region has 16 residues. The CDR3 nucleotides read TGTGCCAGCAGTCCCGATCCGGGACTACCCCAGGGGACCCAGTACTTC. Its translation: CASSPDPGLPQGTQYF.

The table lists this clonotype with many counts. V and J are TRBV12-3 or TRBV12-4 and TRBJ1-1; D possibly corresponds to TRBD1 (6 bases). The CDR3 loop spans 14 amino acids. The V and J ends lost 2 bases and 5 bases respectively, with 12 bases between them. This CDR3 is CASSLLQGYTEAFF. The CDR3 nucleotides read TGTGCCAGCAGTTTATTACAGGGCTATACTGAAGCTTTCTTT.

This clonotype was counted at least ten times. The chain recombines TRBV18 with TRBJ1-5, with D possibly matching TRBD1 (6 bases). Germline CDR1 is KGHSH and CDR2 is LQKENI. V lost 5 bases and J lost 4, with 12 bases in between. This CDR3 comprises 14 residues. CDR3 sequence (DNA): TGTGCCAGCTCATACAGACAGGCGAATCAGCCCCAGCATTTT. It translates to CASSYRQANQPQHF.

This clonotype has a count of ten or more. The chain uses TRBV20-1 and TRBJ1-2; 8 nucleotides line up with TRBD1. CDR3 length: 12 amino acids. In germline, CDR1 is DFQATT, CDR2 SNEGSKA (reference sequence). V shed 7 bases, J shed 6 bases, and the junction held 7 bases outside the gene matches. The CDR3 protein is CSGVRGLNGYTF. The CDR3, as DNA: TGCAGTGGCGTCAGGGGGCTGAATGGCTACACCTTC.

This clonotype was seen repeatedly, ten times or more. V is TRBV6-2 or TRBV6-3 and J is TRBJ2-6; D unclear. Germline values: CDR1 MNHEY, CDR2 SVGEGT. Trimming cost V 2 bases and J 0 bases, with 14 bases left between them. The CDR3 extends over 18 amino acids. CDR3 coding DNA: TGTGCCAGCAGTTACCCGATTTTTTCGGGCTCTGGGGCCAACGTCCTGACTTTC. It translates to CASSYPIFSGSGANVLTF.

In this sample, this clonotype turned up many times. This chain uses TRBV6-6 with TRBJ2-3; 8 bases are a match to TRBD2. The CDR3 extends over 16 amino acids. The V gene's germline CDR1 is MNHNY and CDR2 SVGAGI (reference sequence). With V trimmed by 2 bases and J by 3 bases, 7 bases remained unmatched. The DNA for the CDR3 is TGTGCCAGCAGTTACCTCGGGCGGGGGGAGACAGATACGCAGTATTTT. Encoded protein: CASSYLGRGETDTQYF.

This clonotype was seen ten or more times. The rearrangement links TRBV24-1 to TRBJ2-3; unclear D gene. Germline CDR1 and CDR2: KGHDR and SFDVKD. This CDR3 has 12 residues. V was shortened by 5 bases and J by 6 bases, with 8 bases between the two germline ends. CDR3 in amino acids: CATSGTTDTQYF. The DNA for the CDR3 is TGTGCCACCAGTGGAACGACCGATACGCAGTATTTT.

This clonotype was picked up many times. The rearrangement links TRBV4-1 to TRBJ2-1; 7 nucleotides match TRBD1. Per the germline V gene, CDR1 is MGHRA and CDR2 is YSYEKL. This CDR3 spans 15 amino acids. Losses at the gene ends were 2 bases for V and 6 bases for J; bases not matched to a gene: 7. DNA for the CDR3: TGCGCCAGCAGCCAATCGACAGGGTACGGCAATGAGCAGTTCTTC. Its translation: CASSQSTGYGNEQFF.

This clonotype was detected ten times or more. The chain links TRBV7-2 to TRBJ2-3; D is uncertain. CDR3 length: 18 residues. V shed 7 bases and J shed 2 bases, with 25 bases lying between them. Germline CDR1 reads SGHTA; CDR2 reads FQGNSA. In DNA, the CDR3 is TGTGCCAGCACCAACCTCGACGTGTTAAGGGCCGACACAGATACGCAGTATTTT. As protein: CASTNLDVLRADTDTQYF.

This clonotype was found many times. This chain's CDR3 is CSARDDRYTEAFF. Written as DNA, the CDR3 is TGCAGTGCTAGAGATGACCGATACACTGAAGCTTTCTTT. The rearrangement uses TRBV20-1 and TRBJ1-1; D is ambiguous. The CDR3 extends over 13 amino acids. Deletions cut 0 bases from V and 3 bases from J, with 8 bases between. Germline V gene sequence: CDR1 DFQATT, CDR2 SNEGSKA (reference sequence).

The rearrangement uses TRBV19 and TRBJ2-3; TRBD2 agrees at 10 bases. V dropped 10 bases and J dropped 7; count of bases not matched to a gene: 5. Germline V CDR1 and CDR2: LNHDA, SQIVND (reference sequence). The CDR3 is made up of 12 amino acids. The chain's CDR3 is CATSGGVNTQYF. In nucleotides, the CDR3 is TGTGCCACTAGCGGGGGAGTGAATACGCAGTATTTT.

The genes are TRBV2 and TRBJ2-7; 9 bases are shared with TRBD1. This CDR3 spans 13 amino acids. Germline assignment: CDR1 SNHLY and CDR2 FYNNEI. The V and J ends lost 4 bases and 5 bases, in that order; junction bases with no gene match: 3. The CDR3: CASSGQGGHEQYF. CDR3 coding DNA: TGTGCCAGCAGTGGACAGGGGGGCCACGAGCAGTACTTC. The full variable domain, its missing parts supplied by reference TRBV2 and TRBJ2-7, is EPEVTQTPSHQVTQMGQEVILRCVPISNHLYFYWYRQILGQKVEFLVSFYNNEISEKSEIFDDQFSVERPDGSNFTLKIRSTKLEDSAMYFCASSGQGGHEQYFGPGTRLTVT.

V and J are TRBV6-9 and TRBJ2-1, with D perhaps matching TRBD2 (5 bases). The germline CDR1 and CDR2 sequences are MNHGY and SVAAGI. The CDR3 has 18 amino acids. Trimming left V 5 bases short and J 4 bases short, with 24 bases between. In DNA form, the CDR3 reads TGTGCCAGCAGTATGTACCCGAGGAGGTCCCCACCTTACAATGAGCAGTTCTTC. Its translation is CASSMYPRRSPPYNEQFF.

This clonotype is termed medium-sized. The chain carries TRBV5-1 and TRBJ2-3; D is unclear. Trimming pared 2 bases from V and 2 bases from J, leaving 3 bases between. This CDR3 contains 12 residues. Germline V gives CDR1 SGHRS, CDR2 YFSETQ. CDR3 coding DNA: TGCGCCAGCAGCTTCAACACAGATACGCAGTATTTT. Amino acids: CASSFNTDTQYF.

This clonotype has just a few counts. This chain connects TRBV12-3 or TRBV12-4 to TRBJ2-7; either TRBD1 or TRBD2 may fit D (5 bases each). This CDR3 contains 13 residues. V shed 2 bases and J shed 11 bases, with 16 bases lying between them. The CDR3 here is CASSLIGARFKYF. The DNA of the CDR3 is TGTGCCAGCAGTTTAATCGGGGCCAGGTTCAAGTACTTC.